This T cell receptor beta chain was profiled in a study of graft-versus-host responses after intestinal transplantation. Across the study: Those transplanted obtained multivisceral, liver-intestinal, or isolated intestinal grafts. All recipients got anti-thymocyte globulin induction, then tacrolimus and steroids for 3 to 4 years.

The repertoire was sequenced with immunoSEQ multiplex PCR; TCRdb's copy has only in-frame clones and lacks some. This table has around 100,000 clones, 91% appearing once. Trimming at V came to 1 base and at J to 8 bases, leaving 11 bases not matched to a gene. The CDR3 is 16 residues long. The germline V gene has CDR1 SGHAT and CDR2 FQNNGV. For this clone: The antigen is not known.

Study-level results: Recipient bone marrow held GvH clones, some seen earlier in ileum or blood. Early post-transplant HvG declines were associated with peak circulating GvH clone levels.

Sequences were derived from unstimulated CD4+ T cells sorted from spleen or lymph node cells, sampled before transplant. The V call is TRBV11-2, the J call TRBJ2-1; 7 bases are shared with TRBD1. The origin of this receptor is a human donor who was the organ donor for an intestinal transplant. CDR3 nucleotide sequence: TGTGCCAGCAGCTTAGGGGGAGACAGGGATTTGGATGAGCAGTTCTTC. Amino acids: CASSLGGDRDLDEQFF. Full variable domain (remainder filled in from reference TRBV11-2 and TRBJ2-1): EAGVAQSPRYKIIEKRQSVAFWCNPISGHATLYWYQQILGQGPKLLIQFQNNGVVDDSQLPKDRFSAERLKGVDSTLKIQPAKLEDSAVYLCASSLGGDRDLDEQFFGPGTRLTVL.